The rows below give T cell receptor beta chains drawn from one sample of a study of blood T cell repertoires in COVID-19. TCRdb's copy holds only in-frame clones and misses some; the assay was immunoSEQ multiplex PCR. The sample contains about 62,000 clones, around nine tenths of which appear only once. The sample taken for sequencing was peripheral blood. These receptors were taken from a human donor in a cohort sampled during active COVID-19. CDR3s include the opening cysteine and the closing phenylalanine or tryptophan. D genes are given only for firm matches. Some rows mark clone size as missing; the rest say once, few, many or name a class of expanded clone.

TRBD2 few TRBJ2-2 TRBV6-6 CASIRGTSATGELFF TGTGCCAGCATCAGGGGGACTAGCGCCACCGGGGAGCTGTTTTTT
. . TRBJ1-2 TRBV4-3 CASSQEGVSGGYTF TGCGCCAGCAGCCAAGAAGGGGTGAGTGGAGGCTACACCTTC
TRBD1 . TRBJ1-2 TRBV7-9 CASSLGQGDGGYTF TGTGCCAGCAGCTTGGGACAGGGGGATGGCGGCTACACCTTC
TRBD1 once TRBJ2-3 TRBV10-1 CASRQGAIVTDTQYF TGCGCCAGCAGACAGGGGGCAATAGTTACAGATACGCAGTATTTT
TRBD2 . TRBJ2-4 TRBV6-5 CASRGGERAKNIQYF TGTGCCAGCAGGGGGGGGGAAAGGGCCAAAAACATTCAGTACTTC
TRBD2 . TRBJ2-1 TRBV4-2 CASSQDGLAGVPSYNEQFF TGTGCCAGCAGCCAAGACGGACTAGCGGGGGTTCCGTCCTACAATGAGCAGTTCTTC
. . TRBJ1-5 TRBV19 CASSIGTENQPQHF TGTGCCAGTAGTATAGGGACAGAGAATCAGCCCCAGCATTTT
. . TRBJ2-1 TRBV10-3 CAISDIHDEQFF TGTGCCATCAGCGACATCCACGATGAGCAGTTCTTC
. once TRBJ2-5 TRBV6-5 CASGMGLQETQYF TGTGCCAGCGGTATGGGACTCCAAGAGACCCAGTACTTC
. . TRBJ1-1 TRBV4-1 CASSQAQGGTEAFF TGCGCCAGCAGCCAAGCACAGGGTGGCACTGAAGCTTTCTTT
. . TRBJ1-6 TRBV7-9 CASSPPGEYNSPLHF TGTGCCAGCAGCCCCCCCGGTGAATATAATTCACCCCTCCACTTT
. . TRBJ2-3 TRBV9 CASSARGDNDTQYF TGTGCCAGCAGCGCGCGCGGGGATAACGATACGCAGTATTTT
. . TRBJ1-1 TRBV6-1 CASSELGSEAFF TGTGCCAGCAGTGAATTGGGGAGTGAAGCTTTCTTT
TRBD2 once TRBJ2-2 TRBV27 CASRMRAGEGAGELFF TGTGCCAGCAGAATGAGAGCGGGAGAAGGCGCCGGGGAGCTGTTTTTT
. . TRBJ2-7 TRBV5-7 CASSLHGSAYLREQYF TGTGCCAGCAGCTTGCACGGGTCCGCTTACCTACGAGAGCAGTACTTC
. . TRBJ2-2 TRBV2 CASSEAGGPTGELFF TGTGCCAGCAGTGAAGCGGGGGGGCCCACCGGGGAGCTGTTTTTT
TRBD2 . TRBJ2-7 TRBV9 CASSEASGGYEQYF TGTGCCAGCAGCGAGGCTAGCGGGGGCTACGAGCAGTACTTC
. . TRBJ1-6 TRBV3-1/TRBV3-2 CASSHGQSNSPLHF TGTGCCAGCAGCCATGGGCAGTCAAATTCACCCCTCCACTTT
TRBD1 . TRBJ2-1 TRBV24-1 CATSDHGTGNNEQFF TGTGCCACCAGTGATCACGGGACAGGGAACAATGAGCAGTTCTTC
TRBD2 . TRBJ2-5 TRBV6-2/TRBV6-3 CASSYSASGNRETQYF TGTGCCAGCAGTTACTCGGCTAGCGGGAATCGAGAGACCCAGTACTTC
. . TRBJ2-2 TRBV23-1 CASSQSGSGDTGELFF TGCGCCAGCAGTCAATCGGGTAGCGGCGACACCGGGGAGCTGTTTTTT
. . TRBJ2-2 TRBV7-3 CASSLRERTGELFF TGTGCCAGCAGCTTACGGGAGAGGACCGGGGAGCTGTTTTTT
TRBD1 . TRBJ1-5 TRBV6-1 CASSVPTGGRGGRGNQPQHF TGTGCCAGCAGTGTACCAACAGGGGGCAGGGGAGGCCGCGGCAATCAGCCCCAGCATTTT
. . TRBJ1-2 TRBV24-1 CATSDFRQNYGYTF TGTGCCACCAGTGATTTCAGGCAGAACTATGGCTACACCTTC
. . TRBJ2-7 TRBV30 CAWKVVAPYEQYF TGTGCCTGGAAAGTTGTAGCCCCCTACGAGCAGTACTTC
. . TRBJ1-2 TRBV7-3 CASSPRGGGTPNSGYTF TGTGCCAGCAGCCCTCGGGGGGGAGGAACTCCAAATTCGGGCTACACCTTC
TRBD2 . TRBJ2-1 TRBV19 CASISGGNEQFF TGTGCCAGTATTTCCGGGGGGAACGAGCAGTTCTTC
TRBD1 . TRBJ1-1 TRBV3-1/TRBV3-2 CATSTGGGGGAFF TGTGCCACCTCGACAGGGGGCGGGGGTGGAGCTTTCTTT
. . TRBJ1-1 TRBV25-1 CASSENREAFF TGTGCCAGCAGTGAGAACAGGGAAGCTTTCTTT
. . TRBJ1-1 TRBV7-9 CASQRQTGGIFAEAFF TGTGCCAGCCAGCGCCAGACTGGGGGCATATTCGCTGAAGCTTTCTTT
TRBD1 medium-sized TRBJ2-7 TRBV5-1 CASSFGTAGYEQYF TGCGCCAGCAGCTTTGGGACAGCCGGCTACGAGCAGTACTTC
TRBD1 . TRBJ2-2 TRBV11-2 CASRRTGNTGELFF TGTGCCAGCAGACGGACAGGGAACACCGGGGAGCTGTTTTTT
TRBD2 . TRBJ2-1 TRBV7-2 CASKGLAGGSYNEQFF TGTGCCAGCAAGGGACTAGCGGGAGGGTCCTACAATGAGCAGTTCTTC
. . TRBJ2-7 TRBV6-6 CASSLSAGQFSYEQYF TGTGCCAGCAGTCTTTCGGCCGGACAGTTCTCCTACGAGCAGTACTTC
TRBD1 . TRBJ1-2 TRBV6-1 CASREEAPRTGLYTF TGTGCCAGCAGGGAAGAGGCCCCTAGGACAGGGCTCTACACCTTC
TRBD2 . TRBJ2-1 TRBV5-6 CASSILTSGRVDEQFF TGTGCCAGCAGCATCCTTACTAGCGGGAGAGTGGATGAGCAGTTCTTC
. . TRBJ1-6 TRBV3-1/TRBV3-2 CASTHGGVGDSPLHF TGTGCCAGCACCCACGGGGGGGTCGGAGATTCACCCCTCCACTTT
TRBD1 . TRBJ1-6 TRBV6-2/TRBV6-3 CASSYRQGARNSPLHF TGTGCCAGCAGTTACAGACAGGGGGCGCGGAATTCACCCCTCCACTTT
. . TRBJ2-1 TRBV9 CASSVALQGFGANEQFF TGTGCCAGCAGCGTAGCCCTCCAGGGGTTTGGGGCCAATGAGCAGTTCTTC
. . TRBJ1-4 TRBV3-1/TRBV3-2 CASSQDRIATNEKLFF TGTGCCAGCAGCCAAGATCGTATTGCAACTAATGAAAAACTGTTTTTT
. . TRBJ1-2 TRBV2 CASGRSGGGNVGYTF TGTGCCAGCGGACGATCCGGGGGGGGCAACGTAGGCTACACCTTC
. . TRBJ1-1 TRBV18 CASSPITWRANTEAFF TGTGCCAGCTCACCAATTACTTGGAGGGCGAACACTGAAGCTTTCTTT
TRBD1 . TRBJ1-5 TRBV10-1 CAIADRVGNQPQHF TGCGCCATTGCCGACAGGGTTGGCAATCAGCCCCAGCATTTT
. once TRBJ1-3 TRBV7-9 CASSFPVSSGNTIYF TGTGCCAGCAGCTTTCCAGTCTCCTCTGGAAACACCATATATTTT
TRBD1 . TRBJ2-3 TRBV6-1 CASSESNRGRTQYF TGTGCCAGCAGTGAATCAAACAGGGGGCGGACGCAGTATTTT
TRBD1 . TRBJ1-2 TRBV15 CATSRDGTENYGYTF TGTGCCACCAGCAGGGATGGGACAGAAAACTATGGCTACACCTTC
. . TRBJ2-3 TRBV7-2 CASSLVAGLNTDTQYF TGTGCCAGCAGCTTAGTCGCGGGGCTAAACACAGATACGCAGTATTTT